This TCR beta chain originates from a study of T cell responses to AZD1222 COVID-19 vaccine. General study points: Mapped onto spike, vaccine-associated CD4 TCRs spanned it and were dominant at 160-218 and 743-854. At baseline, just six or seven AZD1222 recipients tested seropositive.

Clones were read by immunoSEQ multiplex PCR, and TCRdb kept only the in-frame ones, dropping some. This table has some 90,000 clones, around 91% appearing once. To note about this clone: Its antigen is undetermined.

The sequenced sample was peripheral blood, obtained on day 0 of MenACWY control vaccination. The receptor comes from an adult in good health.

The CDR3 spells CAISESNAGDTQYF. The CDR3 region has the DNA TGTGCCATCAGTGAGTCGAACGCCGGAGATACGCAGTATTTT. This chain links TRBV10-3 with TRBJ2-3; no clear D. The germline V gene encodes CDR1 ENHRY and CDR2 SYGVKD. Trimming took off 0 bases at V and 5 bases at J, with 9 bases between the two ends. This CDR3 has 14 residues.